Presented here are 21 T cell receptor beta chains from one specimen sequenced in a study of T cell repertoires in cytomegalovirus infection. MiXCR, run by TCRdb on the reads, gives a single entry per CDR3 protein. Of 200,000 to 300,000 distinct CDR3 sequences in the sample, roughly 9% were seen once. What was sequenced was PBMCs. The receptors were gathered from a human donor in good health (CMV status not recorded). Some clones in this sample may be carry-over from other donors' samples.

In its sample, this clonotype was seen many times. The chain is built from TRBV11-2 and TRBJ1-2; D gene ambiguous. The CDR3 runs 17 residues. The germline V gene encodes CDR1 SGHAT and CDR2 FQNNGV. Trimming removed 2 bases from V and 7 bases from J, with 23 bases in between. In DNA, the CDR3 is TGTGCCAGCAGCTTAAATCGGCCAGGCCGCCCCCCTTTTGGCTACACCTTC. Translated, it gives CASSLNRPGRPPFGYTF.

Only a few counts were recorded for this clonotype. The J gene is TRBJ2-7, the V gene TRBV3-1; D is unresolved. Germline CDR1 and CDR2: LGHDT and YNNKEL (reference sequence). There are 11 residues in the CDR3. Between the trimmed V and J ends, which lost 6 bases and 3 bases, there was a span of 6 bases. CDR3 protein: CASSGNYEQYF. CDR3 sequence (DNA): TGTGCCAGCAGTGGGAACTACGAGCAGTACTTC.

This clonotype has a handful of counts. The chain combines TRBV7-2 with TRBJ2-2, with TRBD2 matching over 11 bases. The CDR3 consists of 14 residues. Germline CDR1 SGHTA, CDR2 FQGNSA. The V and J ends lost 5 bases and 6 bases, in that order; junction bases with no gene match: 2. The CDR3 DNA sequence: TGTGCCAGCAGCCCACTAGCGGGAGCCGGGGAGCTGTTTTTT. Amino acid sequence: CASSPLAGAGELFF.

The DNA for the CDR3 is TGCGCCAGCAGGCCTCAAGTTACCACTAATGAAAAACTGTTTTTT. Its translation: CASRPQVTTNEKLFF. The chain couples TRBV5-1 to TRBJ1-4; no clear D. There are 15 residues in the CDR3. The V gene lost 5 bases and the J gene lost 2 bases, with 13 bases spanning the gap. Germline loops: CDR1 SGHRS, CDR2 YFSETQ.

This clonotype has a count of ten or more. V usage is TRBV7-3 and J usage is TRBJ2-2, with D maybe TRBD1 (7 bases). CDR1 SGHTA and CDR2 FQGTGA come from the germline V gene. CDR3 length: 16 amino acids. Trimming left V 4 bases short and J 1 base short, with 13 bases between. CDR3: CASSSGGKRNTGELFF. CDR3 bases: TGTGCCAGCAGCTCAGGGGGGAAGAGGAACACCGGGGAGCTGTTTTTT.

The chain combines TRBV20-1 with TRBJ1-5; weak D call: TRBD1 (6 bases). This CDR3 is built from 14 residues. Germline-derived CDR1 and CDR2 are DFQATT and SNEGSKA (reference sequence). Trimming removed 6 bases at V and 2 bases at J, with 14 bases between. For the CDR3, the DNA is TGCAGTGCCATGGGGGCGCGGGGCAATCAGCCCCAGCATTTT. It specifies CSAMGARGNQPQHF.

The chain combines TRBV20-1 with TRBJ2-7; D may correspond to TRBD1 or TRBD2 (5 bases each). The CDR3 is 14 residues long. The germline gives CDR1 DFQATT, CDR2 SNEGSKA (reference sequence). V was trimmed by 1 base and J by 5 bases, leaving 15 bases between them. Here the CDR3 DNA reads TGCAGTGCTAGAGCTTGGGACGGGCCCGACGAGCAGTACTTC. Its protein is CSARAWDGPDEQYF.

This clonotype was seen a few times. The rearrangement uses TRBV6-2 or TRBV6-3 and TRBJ2-6, with D perhaps matching TRBD2 (6 bases). The CDR3 runs to 19 residues. From germline, CDR1 is MNHEY and CDR2 SVGEGT. Trimming took off 4 bases at V and 0 bases at J, with 19 bases between the two ends. In DNA, the CDR3 is TGTGCCAGCAGTTCACTAACGTTGCGGGGCCTCTCTGGGGCCAACGTCCTGACTTTC. Protein: CASSSLTLRGLSGANVLTF.

This clonotype occurred a few times. The V and J genes are TRBV20-1 and TRBJ2-7, with 9 bases lining up with TRBD2. This CDR3 contains 15 residues. The junction had 7 bases not matched to a gene; V was cut back by 2 bases and J by 2 bases. Germline V gene data show CDR1 as DFQATT and CDR2 as SNEGSKA (reference sequence). CDR3 loop: CSARISSGGPYEQYF. The DNA for the CDR3 is TGCAGTGCTAGAATATCCAGCGGGGGGCCCTACGAGCAGTACTTC.

The table lists this clonotype with many counts. V and J are TRBV28 and TRBJ2-3, with D possibly being TRBD1 or TRBD2 (5 bases each). Germline-derived CDR1 and CDR2 are MDHEN and SYDVKM. V was cut by 7 bases and J by 3 bases, with 17 bases left in between. This CDR3 contains 15 residues. The CDR3 DNA sequence: TGTGCCAGCATCAACCCGGGACGCTTGACAGATACGCAGTATTTT. This codes for CASINPGRLTDTQYF.

The chain is built from TRBV19 and TRBJ1-1, with TRBD1 matching over 8 bases. CDR1 and CDR2 (germline): LNHDA, SQIVND (reference sequence). V dropped 7 bases and J dropped 5; count of bases not matched to a gene: 9. CDR3 length: 14 amino acids. The CDR3 coding sequence is TGTGCCAGTATAGGGACAGGTTGGGGGACTGAAGCTTTCTTT. This codes for CASIGTGWGTEAFF.

This clonotype appeared many times. The rearrangement links TRBV7-9 to TRBJ2-7; no clear D. In germline, CDR1 is SEHNR, CDR2 FQNEAQ (reference sequence). Trimming cost V 3 bases and J 2 bases, with 11 bases left between them. The CDR3 is 14 amino acids. CDR3 amino acids: CASSFLSSAYEQYF. The CDR3 region has the DNA TGTGCCAGCAGCTTTTTGAGTTCGGCCTACGAGCAGTACTTC.

In its sample, this clonotype was seen many times. This chain joins TRBV7-8 and TRBJ1-1; 10 positions match TRBD1. This CDR3 contains 16 residues. Trimming cost V 4 bases and J 0 bases; bases outside gene matches: 5. CDR1 is SGHVS, CDR2 FQNEAQ, per germline. CDR3 sequence (DNA): TGTGCCAGCAGCTCTGGACAGGGGGTTATGAACACTGAAGCTTTCTTT. Residues: CASSSGQGVMNTEAFF.

This clonotype has a count of ten or more. The CDR3: CASSPRMGYEQYF. In DNA, the CDR3 is TGTGCCAGCAGTCCCCGCATGGGGTACGAGCAGTACTTC. The rearrangement joins TRBV12-3 or TRBV12-4 to TRBJ2-7; D is ambiguous. The V end was cut by 5 bases, the J end by 4 bases, with 12 bases between. This CDR3 region has 13 residues.

Many counts were recorded for this clonotype. The chain recombines TRBV7-8 with TRBJ2-7, with 7 nucleotides matching TRBD1. After removal of 5 bases from V and 9 bases from J, the junction contained 7 bases not matched to a gene. The CDR3 runs to 12 residues. The germline gives CDR1 SGHVS, CDR2 FQNEAQ. CDR3 loop: CASSANRGRQYF. CDR3 bases: TGTGCCAGCAGCGCAAACAGGGGACGGCAGTACTTC. Together with reference TRBV7-8 and TRBJ2-7, the CDR3 gives the full variable domain: GAGVSQSPRYKVAKRGQDVALRCDPISGHVSLFWYQQALGQGPEFLTYFQNEAQLDKSGLPSDRFFAERPEGSVSTLKIQRTQQEDSAVYLCASSANRGRQYFGPGTRLTVT.

This clonotype was counted a few times. V is TRBV6-6 and J is TRBJ2-1; 9 positions agree with TRBD1. The germline gives CDR1 MNHNY, CDR2 SVGAGI (reference sequence). The CDR3 is made up of 15 amino acids. Germline trimming cut 6 bases from V and 8 bases from J; bases unmatched to any gene: 11. CDR3 loop: CASRPTDRGWHEQFF. The CDR3 region has the DNA TGTGCCAGCAGACCTACGGACAGGGGTTGGCATGAGCAGTTCTTC.

This clonotype was observed at least ten times. The rearrangement uses TRBV7-9 and TRBJ1-2; tentative D call: TRBD1 (5 bases). Germline values: CDR1 SEHNR, CDR2 FQNEAQ (reference sequence). The CDR3 is 14 residues long. The CDR3 spells CASAGGASNYGYTF. The CDR3 DNA is TGTGCAAGCGCAGGAGGGGCATCAAACTATGGCTACACCTTC. The whole variable domain, filled in from reference TRBV7-9 and TRBJ1-2, reads DTGVSQNPRHKITKRGQNVTFRCDPISEHNRLYWYRQTLGQGPEFLTYFQNEAQLEKSRLLSDRFSAERPKGSFSTLEIQRTEQGDSAMYLCASAGGASNYGYTFGSGTRLTVV.

This clonotype was found many times. The chain is built from TRBV7-8 and TRBJ1-1, with 7 bases identical to TRBD1. The length of the CDR3 is 14 residues. J was trimmed by 11 bases and V by 2 bases; bases with no gene match: 11. Germline-derived CDR1 and CDR2 are SGHVS and FQNEAQ. The CDR3 sequence is CASSLRTGVLLAFF. For the CDR3, the DNA is TGTGCCAGCAGCTTACGGACAGGTGTCCTTTTGGCTTTCTTT. Supplemented by reference TRBV7-8 and TRBJ1-1, the full variable domain reads GAGVSQSPRYKVAKRGQDVALRCDPISGHVSLFWYQQALGQGPEFLTYFQNEAQLDKSGLPSDRFFAERPEGSVSTLKIQRTQQEDSAVYLCASSLRTGVLLAFFGQGTRLTVV.

There are many counts of this clonotype. The chain combines TRBV7-8 with TRBJ2-5, with D perhaps assigned TRBD1 or TRBD2 (6 bases each). The CDR3 is made up of 15 amino acids. V gave up 5 bases and J gave up 3 bases, with 16 bases separating them. Germline CDR1 and CDR2: SGHVS and FQNEAQ. The CDR3 region is CASSQGGIREETQYF. The CDR3 DNA is TGTGCCAGCAGCCAAGGGGGGATAAGGGAAGAGACCCAGTACTTC.

This clonotype was counted at least ten times. The chain carries TRBV18 and TRBJ2-6, with D unclear. The CDR3 covers 14 residues. V lost 3 bases and J lost 0, with 3 bases in between. Germline V gene sequence: CDR1 KGHSH, CDR2 LQKENI. The CDR3 DNA reads as TGTGCCAGCTCACCCCTCTCTGGGGCCAACGTCCTGACTTTC. Protein product: CASSPLSGANVLTF.

The CDR3 sequence is CSAREVRNGYTF. The CDR3 DNA reads TGCAGCGCCCGTGAAGTCAGAAATGGCTACACCTTC. The chain joins TRBV29-1 to TRBJ1-2; D is unresolved. CDR3 length equals 12 residues. Germline V CDR1 and CDR2: SQVTM, ANQGSEA. V was shortened by 7 bases and J by 6 bases, with 15 bases between the two germline ends.